The present T cell receptor (beta chain) was sequenced within a study of radiation and T cells in renal cell carcinoma. There are 15 residues in the CDR3. Germline assignment: CDR1 MNHEY and CDR2 SVGAGI. V shed 4 bases, J shed 3 bases, and the junction held 9 bases outside the gene matches. There are a few counts of this clone. Indicated time point: blood 4 weeks post-SBRT, at nephrectomy. Treatment: 15 Gy SBRT to primary tumor, nephrectomy 4 weeks later. TCRdb keeps only in-frame clones here, not all; method: immunoSEQ multiplex PCR. The data hold 130,000 to 150,000 clones, with about 88% observed a single time.

The clonotype was recovered from a woman between 50 and 59 years old with renal cell carcinoma. The chain uses TRBV6-5 and TRBJ2-7, with 7 bases aligning to TRBD1. Here the sequenced sample was blood, taken from a patient whose treatment included radiotherapy and nephrectomy. The CDR3 here is CASSFRQGEYYEQYF. CDR3 DNA sequence: TGTGCCAGCAGTTTTCGACAGGGAGAATACTACGAGCAGTACTTC.